This entry concerns a single T cell receptor beta chain. Its specificity is unknown. This CDR3 region has 12 residues. Germline V gives CDR1 SGDLS, CDR2 YYNGEE. Trimming shortened V by 3 bases and J by 4 bases, and 6 bases separated the two germline ends. This PCR relied on a set of 60 Vbeta primers and 13 Jbeta primers. How the authors handled the data: In a later analysis, of tens of millions of unique beta chains, roughly 9.9 million appeared in at least two donors. Sequencing used immunoSEQ multiplex PCR; TCRdb keeps in-frame clones, though not all of them. The V and J calls and the clone size are those of that table, but D and trimming were determined from the DNA. The table records a few hundred thousand clones, 70% to 90% of them present only once. These data originate in a study of cytomegalovirus exposure and HLA in healthy donors. Points from the study as a whole: The dataset shows that most TCR sequences were rare, while some public TCRs occurred in many donors. An analysis that came later showed most CMV-associated TCR beta chains appearing HLA-restricted. Follow-up analysis later connected one missense variant in DCLRE1C with trimming of TCR beta V- and J-genes.

The clonotype comes from a man younger than 40 in good health and CMV-seronegative. The genes are TRBV9 and TRBJ2-3; D remains unclear. Sequenced material: PBMCs. Here the CDR3 reads CASSGVADTQYF. The CDR3, as DNA: TGTGCCAGCAGCGGAGTGGCAGATACGCAGTATTTT. Looking up the rest from reference TRBV9 and TRBJ2-3 gives the full variable domain: DSGVTQTPKHLITATGQRVTLRCSPRSGDLSVYWYQQSLDQGLQFLIQYYNGEERAKGNILERFSAQQFPDLHSELNLSSLELGDSALYFCASSGVADTQYFGPGTRLTVL.